This T cell receptor (beta chain) was found in a study of blood T cell repertoires in COVID-19. Study context: Both acute and convalescent COVID-19 samples were obtained from the United States, Italy and Spain.

Original processing methods: Amplification of reference gene primers was used by the study to estimate nucleated cell counts. Clones were read by immunoSEQ multiplex PCR, and TCRdb kept only the in-frame ones, dropping some. V, J and clone size reflect that table, while D and trimming were determined from the DNA. The profile shows a few hundred thousand clones, more than 80% of them singletons. The CDR3 has 16 amino acids. V was cut by 10 bases and J by 0 bases, with 21 bases left in between. Germline CDR1 is MDHEN and CDR2 is SYDVKM. The specimen was peripheral blood. This receptor was identified in a woman in her twenties or thirties with COVID-19, enrolled during active disease. This chain connects TRBV28 to TRBJ1-1; D is ambiguous. The CDR3 region has the DNA TGTGCCACCCACCGATTTGTCCCAGGCATGAACACTGAAGCTTTCTTT. Its translation: CATHRFVPGMNTEAFF.